This TCR beta chain was captured in a study of T cells in Graves' hyperthyroidism and ophthalmopathy. The V end lost 5 bases, the J end lost 7 bases, and 12 bases lay between the germline ends. Germline V CDR1 and CDR2: LNHDA, SQIVND (reference sequence). The CDR3 covers 13 residues. This clonotype has a count of ten or more. Its target is not known. Study observations and caveats: By a 13 V-J model, ophthalmopathy was set apart from stable hyperthyroidism. Researchers found most expanded thyroid clonotypes above 0.001 in blood as well. In validation, the model predicted ophthalmopathy. These predictions came a median roughly six months before onset.

Researchers amplified the TCR beta CDR3 regions from RNA transcripts. A first-round RT-PCR of the TCR CDR3 used the HTBI primer set. TCRdb re-derived calls from the multiplex PCR reads in MiXCR, one entry per CDR3 protein. The data contain around 690,000 distinct CDR3 sequences, 15% to 20% of them singletons. Diagnosis rested on symptoms, serum thyroxine and TRAb, thyroid ultrasound, and orbital computed tomography. The receptor was isolated from a man aged 45-65 years with Graves' hyperthyroidism. This rearrangement joins TRBV19 to TRBJ1-5, with D maybe TRBD1 (5 bases). Sequencing used blood. The CDR3, as DNA: TGTGCCAGTAGTTTTCGGAGGGGCCAGCCCCAGCATTTT. Its protein is CASSFRRGQPQHF.